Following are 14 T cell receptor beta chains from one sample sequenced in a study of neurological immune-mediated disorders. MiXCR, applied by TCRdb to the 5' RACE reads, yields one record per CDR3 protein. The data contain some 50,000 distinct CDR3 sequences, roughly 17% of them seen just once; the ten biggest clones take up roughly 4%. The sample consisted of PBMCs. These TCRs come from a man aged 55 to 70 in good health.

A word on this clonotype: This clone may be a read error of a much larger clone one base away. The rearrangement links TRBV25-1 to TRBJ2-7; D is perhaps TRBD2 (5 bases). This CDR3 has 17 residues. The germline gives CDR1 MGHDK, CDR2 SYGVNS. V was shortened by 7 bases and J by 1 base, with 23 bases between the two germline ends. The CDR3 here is CASTPNEGVIGSYEQYF. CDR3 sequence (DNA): TGTGCCAGCACCCCGAACGAGGGAGTCATCGGGTCCTACGAGCAGTACTTC.

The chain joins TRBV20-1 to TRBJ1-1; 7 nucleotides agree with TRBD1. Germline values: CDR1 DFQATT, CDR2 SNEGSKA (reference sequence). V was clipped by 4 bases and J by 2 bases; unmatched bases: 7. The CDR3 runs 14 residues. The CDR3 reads CSATGGQTNTEAFF. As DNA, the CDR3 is TGCAGTGCTACTGGGGGACAGACTAACACTGAAGCTTTCTTT.

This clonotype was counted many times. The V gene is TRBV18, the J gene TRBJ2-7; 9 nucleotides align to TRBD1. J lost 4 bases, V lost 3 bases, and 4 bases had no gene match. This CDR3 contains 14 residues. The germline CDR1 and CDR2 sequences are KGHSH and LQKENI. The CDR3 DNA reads TGTGCCAGCTCACCGGCGGGACAGGGATACGAGCAGTACTTC. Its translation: CASSPAGQGYEQYF. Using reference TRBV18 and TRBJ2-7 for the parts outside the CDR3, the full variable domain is NAGVMQNPRHLVRRRGQEARLRCSPMKGHSHVYWYRQLPEEGLKFMVYLQKENIIDESGMPKERFSAEFPKEGPSILRIQQVVRGDSAAYFCASSPAGQGYEQYFGPGTRLTVT.

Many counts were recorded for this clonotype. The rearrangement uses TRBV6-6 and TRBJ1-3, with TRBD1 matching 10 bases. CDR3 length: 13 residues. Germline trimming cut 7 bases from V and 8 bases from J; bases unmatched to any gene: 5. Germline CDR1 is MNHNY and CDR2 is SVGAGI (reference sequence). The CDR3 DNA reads TGTGCCAGCACCAGACAGGGGGCTTACACCATATATTTT. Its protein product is CASTRQGAYTIYF.

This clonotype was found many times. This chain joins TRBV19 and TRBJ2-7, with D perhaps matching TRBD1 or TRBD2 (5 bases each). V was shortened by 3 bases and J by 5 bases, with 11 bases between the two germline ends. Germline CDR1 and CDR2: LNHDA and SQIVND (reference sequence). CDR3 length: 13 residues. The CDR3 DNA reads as TGTGCCAGTAGTATTTCTGGGGGAGACGAGCAGTACTTC. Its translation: CASSISGGDEQYF.

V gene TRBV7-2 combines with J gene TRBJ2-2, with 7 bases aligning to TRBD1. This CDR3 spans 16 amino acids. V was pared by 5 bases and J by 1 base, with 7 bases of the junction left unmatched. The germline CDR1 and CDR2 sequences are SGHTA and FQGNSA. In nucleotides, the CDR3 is TGTGCCAGCAGCCGACAGGGCGGAAGGAACACCGGGGAGCTGTTTTTT. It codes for CASSRQGGRNTGELFF.

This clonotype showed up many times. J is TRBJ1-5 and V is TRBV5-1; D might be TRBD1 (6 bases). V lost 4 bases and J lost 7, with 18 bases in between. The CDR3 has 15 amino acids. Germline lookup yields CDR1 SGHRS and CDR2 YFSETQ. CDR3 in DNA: TGCGCCAGCAGCCCCGCAGGGGATCCCGGCCAGCCCCAGCATTTT. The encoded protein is CASSPAGDPGQPQHF.

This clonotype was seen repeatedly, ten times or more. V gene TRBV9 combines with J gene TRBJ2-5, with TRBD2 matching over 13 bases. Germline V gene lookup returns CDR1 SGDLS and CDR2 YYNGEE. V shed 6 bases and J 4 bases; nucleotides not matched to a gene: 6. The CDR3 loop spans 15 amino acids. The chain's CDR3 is CASNRLAGGPETQYF. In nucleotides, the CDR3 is TGTGCCAGCAACCGACTAGCGGGAGGCCCAGAGACCCAGTACTTC.

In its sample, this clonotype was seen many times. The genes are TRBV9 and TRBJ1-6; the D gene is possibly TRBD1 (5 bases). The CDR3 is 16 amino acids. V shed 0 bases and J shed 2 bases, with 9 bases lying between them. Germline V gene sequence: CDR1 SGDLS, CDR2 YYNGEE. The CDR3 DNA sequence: TGTGCCAGCAGCGTAGATTCAGGGACCTATAATTCACCCCTCCACTTT. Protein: CASSVDSGTYNSPLHF. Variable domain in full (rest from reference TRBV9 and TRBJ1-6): DSGVTQTPKHLITATGQRVTLRCSPRSGDLSVYWYQQSLDQGLQFLIQYYNGEERAKGNILERFSAQQFPDLHSELNLSSLELGDSALYFCASSVDSGTYNSPLHFGNGTRLTVT.

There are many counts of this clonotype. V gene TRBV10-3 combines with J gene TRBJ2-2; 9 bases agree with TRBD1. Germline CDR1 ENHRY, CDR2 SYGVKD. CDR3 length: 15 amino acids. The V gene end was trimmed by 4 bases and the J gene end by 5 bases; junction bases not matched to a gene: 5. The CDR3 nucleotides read TGTGCCATCAGTGCCGGACAGGGGTTTACCGGGGAGCTGTTTTTT. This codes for CAISAGQGFTGELFF.

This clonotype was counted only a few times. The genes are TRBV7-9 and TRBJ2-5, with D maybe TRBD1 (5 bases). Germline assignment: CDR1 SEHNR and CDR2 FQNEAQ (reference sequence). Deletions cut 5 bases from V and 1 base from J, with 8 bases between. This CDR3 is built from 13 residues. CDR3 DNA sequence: TGTGCCAGCAGCGTACAGGTCCAAGAGACCCAGTACTTC. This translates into CASSVQVQETQYF.

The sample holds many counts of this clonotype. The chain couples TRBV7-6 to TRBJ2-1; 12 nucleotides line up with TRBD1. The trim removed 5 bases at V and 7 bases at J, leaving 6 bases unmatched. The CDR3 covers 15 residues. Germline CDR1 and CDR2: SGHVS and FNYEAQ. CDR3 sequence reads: CASSLGQGAGNEQFF. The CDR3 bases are TGTGCCAGCAGCCTGGGACAGGGGGCTGGAAATGAGCAGTTCTTC.

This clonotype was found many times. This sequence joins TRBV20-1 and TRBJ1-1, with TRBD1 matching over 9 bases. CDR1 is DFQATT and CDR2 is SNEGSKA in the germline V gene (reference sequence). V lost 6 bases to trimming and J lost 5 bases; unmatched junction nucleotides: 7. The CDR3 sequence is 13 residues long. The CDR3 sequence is CSATTGGRTEAFF. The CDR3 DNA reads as TGCAGTGCCACGACAGGGGGACGGACTGAAGCTTTCTTT.

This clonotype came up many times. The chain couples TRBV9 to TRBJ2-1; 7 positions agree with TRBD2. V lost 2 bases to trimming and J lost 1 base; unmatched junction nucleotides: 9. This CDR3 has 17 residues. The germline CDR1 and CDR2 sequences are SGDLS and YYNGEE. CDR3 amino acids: CASSVPYSGGSYNEQFF. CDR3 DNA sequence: TGTGCCAGCAGCGTTCCCTACTCCGGGGGGTCCTACAATGAGCAGTTCTTC.